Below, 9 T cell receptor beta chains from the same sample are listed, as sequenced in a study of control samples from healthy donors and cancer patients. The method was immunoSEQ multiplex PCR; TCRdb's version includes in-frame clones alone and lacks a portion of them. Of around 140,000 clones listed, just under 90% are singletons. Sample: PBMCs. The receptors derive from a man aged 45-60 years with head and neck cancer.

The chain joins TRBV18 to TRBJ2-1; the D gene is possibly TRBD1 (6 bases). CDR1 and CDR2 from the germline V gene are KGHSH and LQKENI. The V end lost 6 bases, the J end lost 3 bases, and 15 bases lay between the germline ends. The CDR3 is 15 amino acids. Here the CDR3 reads CASSSGTSNYNEQFF. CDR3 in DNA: TGTGCCAGCTCTAGTGGGACATCTAACTACAATGAGCAGTTCTTC. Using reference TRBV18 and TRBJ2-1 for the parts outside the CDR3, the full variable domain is NAGVMQNPRHLVRRRGQEARLRCSPMKGHSHVYWYRQLPEEGLKFMVYLQKENIIDESGMPKERFSAEFPKEGPSILRIQQVVRGDSAAYFCASSSGTSNYNEQFFGPGTRLTVL.

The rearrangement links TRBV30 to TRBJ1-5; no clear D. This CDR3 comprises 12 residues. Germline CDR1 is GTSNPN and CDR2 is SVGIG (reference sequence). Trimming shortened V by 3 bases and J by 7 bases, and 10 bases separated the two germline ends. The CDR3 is CAWSGGDQPQHF. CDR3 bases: TGTGCCTGGAGCGGAGGTGACCAGCCCCAGCATTTT.

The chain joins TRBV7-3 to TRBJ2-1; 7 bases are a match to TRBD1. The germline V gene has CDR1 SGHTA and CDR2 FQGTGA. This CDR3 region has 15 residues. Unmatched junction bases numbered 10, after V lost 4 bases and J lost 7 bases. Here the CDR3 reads CASSSTGQTANEQFF. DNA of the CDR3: TGTGCCAGCAGCTCCACGGGACAGACGGCAAATGAGCAGTTCTTC. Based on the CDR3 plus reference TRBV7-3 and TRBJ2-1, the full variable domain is GAGVSQTPSNKVTEKGKYVELRCDPISGHTALYWYRQSLGQGPEFLIYFQGTGAADDSGLPNDRFFAVRPEGSVSTLKIQRTERGDSAVYLCASSSTGQTANEQFFGPGTRLTVL.

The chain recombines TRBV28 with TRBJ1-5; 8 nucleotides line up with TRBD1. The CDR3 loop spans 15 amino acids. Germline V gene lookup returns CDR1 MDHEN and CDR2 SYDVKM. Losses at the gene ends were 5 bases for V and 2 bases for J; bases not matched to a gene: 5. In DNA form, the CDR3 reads TGTGCCAGCAGTCCGATGGACAGGGGCAATCAGCCCCAGCATTTT. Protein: CASSPMDRGNQPQHF.

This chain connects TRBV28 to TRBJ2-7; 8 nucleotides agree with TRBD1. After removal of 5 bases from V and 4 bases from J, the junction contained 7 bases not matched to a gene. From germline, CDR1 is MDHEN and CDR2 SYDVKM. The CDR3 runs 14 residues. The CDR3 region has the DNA TGTGCCAGCAGTCGACAGGGGAGTGGGTACGAGCAGTACTTC. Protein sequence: CASSRQGSGYEQYF.

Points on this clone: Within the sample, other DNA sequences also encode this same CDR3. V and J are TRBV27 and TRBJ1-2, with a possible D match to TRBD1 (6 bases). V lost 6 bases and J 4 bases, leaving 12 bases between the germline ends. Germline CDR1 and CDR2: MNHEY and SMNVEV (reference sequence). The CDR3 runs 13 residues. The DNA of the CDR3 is TGTGCCAGCAGCCCACAGGGATCCTATGGCTACACCTTC. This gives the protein CASSPQGSYGYTF.

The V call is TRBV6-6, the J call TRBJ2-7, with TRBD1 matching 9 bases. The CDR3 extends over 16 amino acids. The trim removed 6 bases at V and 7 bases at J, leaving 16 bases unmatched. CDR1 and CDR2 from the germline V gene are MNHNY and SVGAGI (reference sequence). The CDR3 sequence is CASSQVIVGTGSEQYF. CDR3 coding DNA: TGTGCCAGCAGCCAAGTTATAGTGGGGACAGGGAGTGAGCAGTACTTC.

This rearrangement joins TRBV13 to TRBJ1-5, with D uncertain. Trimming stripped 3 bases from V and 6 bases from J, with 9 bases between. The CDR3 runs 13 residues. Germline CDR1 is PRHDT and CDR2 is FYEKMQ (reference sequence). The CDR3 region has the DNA TGTGCCAGCAGCTTGCGGAGGGCTCAGCCCCAGCATTTT. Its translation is CASSLRRAQPQHF.

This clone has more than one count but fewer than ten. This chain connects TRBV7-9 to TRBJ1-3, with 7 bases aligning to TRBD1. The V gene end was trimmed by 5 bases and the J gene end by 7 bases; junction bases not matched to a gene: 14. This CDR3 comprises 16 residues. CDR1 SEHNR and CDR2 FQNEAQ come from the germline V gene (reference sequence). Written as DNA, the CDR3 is TGTGCCAGCAGCCCGCGGGGGCAGGGGGGATTCAACACCATATATTTT. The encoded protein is CASSPRGQGGFNTIYF.